This TCR beta chain was sequenced for a study of OX40 agonist ivuxolimab in advanced cancers. Study-wide background: There were three patients with partial responses, one having hepatocellular carcinoma and two cutaneous melanoma. Findings and caveats of the study: The specificity for antigen of the expanded peripheral T cells was not determined.

In the case of this clone: Its specificity is unknown.

V shed 6 bases, J shed 4 bases, and the junction held 7 bases outside the gene matches. Germline V gene sequence: CDR1 MRHNA, CDR2 SNTAGT. The CDR3 sequence is 15 residues long. The protocol was immunoSEQ multiplex PCR, while the TCRdb copy is restricted to in-frame clones and leaves out a portion. The sample records 45,000 to 60,000 clones, roughly 84% being singletons. The chain has TRBV6-4 and TRBJ2-3; 10 bases agree with TRBD1. The origin of this receptor is an adult with an advanced solid tumor such as melanoma, head and neck, liver or kidney cancer. Here the sequenced sample was CD4+ or CD8+ T cells sorted from blood, taken in a trial of the OX40 agonist ivuxolimab. The CDR3: CASSFGTGDSDTQYF. The CDR3 nucleotides read TGTGCCAGCAGCTTCGGGACAGGGGACTCAGATACGCAGTATTTT.